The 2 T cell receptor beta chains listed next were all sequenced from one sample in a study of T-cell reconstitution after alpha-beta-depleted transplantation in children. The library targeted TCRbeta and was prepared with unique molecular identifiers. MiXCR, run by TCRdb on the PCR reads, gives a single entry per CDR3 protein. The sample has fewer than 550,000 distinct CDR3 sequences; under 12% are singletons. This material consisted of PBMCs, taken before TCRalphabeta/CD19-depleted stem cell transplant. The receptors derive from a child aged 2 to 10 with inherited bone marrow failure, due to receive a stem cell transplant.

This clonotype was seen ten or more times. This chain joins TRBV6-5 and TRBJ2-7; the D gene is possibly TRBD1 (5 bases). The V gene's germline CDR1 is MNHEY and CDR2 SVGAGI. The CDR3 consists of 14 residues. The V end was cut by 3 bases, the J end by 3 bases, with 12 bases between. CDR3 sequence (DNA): TGTGCCAGCAGTTATACCCAGGGCGGCTACGAGCAGTACTTC. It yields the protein CASSYTQGGYEQYF.

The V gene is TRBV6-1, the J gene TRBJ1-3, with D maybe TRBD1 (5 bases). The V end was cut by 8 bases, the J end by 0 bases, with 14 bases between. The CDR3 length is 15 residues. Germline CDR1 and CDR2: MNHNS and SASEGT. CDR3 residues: CASAPPGGSGNTIYF. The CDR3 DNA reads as TGTGCCAGCGCCCCGCCGGGGGGCTCTGGAAACACCATATATTTT.